The 20 T cell receptor beta chains presented below share a single source sample, sequenced in a study of early stage breast cancer tumors. Assay: immunoSEQ multiplex PCR; the TCRdb copy retains only in-frame clones and omits some. The repertoire has some 7,800 clones, roughly 80% of them found once; the top ten carry 8.5%. The source material was normal breast tissue next to the tumor. The receptors come from a person aged 55 to 75 with breast cancer.

V is TRBV2 and J is TRBJ2-2; the match to TRBD2 covers 10 bases. The CDR3 is 19 amino acids. Germline lookup yields CDR1 SNHLY and CDR2 FYNNEI. Germline trimming cut 7 bases from V and 0 bases from J; bases unmatched to any gene: 14. The DNA for the CDR3 is TGTGCCAGCAATTTCCTCGGGTTAGCGGGGGGATCGAACACCGGGGAGCTGTTTTTT. Translating gives CASNFLGLAGGSNTGELFF.

The rearrangement links TRBV7-9 to TRBJ2-2; D might be TRBD1 or TRBD2, each matching 5 bases. The CDR3 spans 17 residues. Trimming removed 1 base at V and 4 bases at J, with 16 bases between. Germline assignment: CDR1 SEHNR and CDR2 FQNEAQ (reference sequence). CDR3: CASSLDRGGGGTGELFF. The CDR3 nucleotides read TGTGCCAGCAGCTTAGACCGGGGCGGAGGTGGCACCGGGGAGCTGTTTTTT.

CDR3 in amino acids: CASSQGGDQPQHF. The DNA for the CDR3 is TGTGCCAGCTCACAGGGCGGCGATCAGCCCCAGCATTTT. The rearrangement links TRBV18 to TRBJ1-5, with no clear D. V was clipped by 4 bases and J by 5 bases, with 9 bases between them. Per the germline V gene, CDR1 is KGHSH and CDR2 is LQKENI. The CDR3 contains 13 residues.

This chain links TRBV7-3 with TRBJ2-3, with D possibly called TRBD1 or TRBD2 (5 bases each). Germline CDR1 is SGHTA and CDR2 is FQGTGA. The CDR3 contains 14 residues. Trimming took 5 bases from V and 0 from J, leaving 9 bases between them. CDR3 residues: CASSPGTSTDTQYF. The CDR3, as DNA: TGTGCCAGCAGCCCCGGGACCAGCACAGATACGCAGTATTTT. The variable domain in full, with the rest retrieved from reference TRBV7-3 and TRBJ2-3, is GAGVSQTPSNKVTEKGKYVELRCDPISGHTALYWYRQSLGQGPEFLIYFQGTGAADDSGLPNDRFFAVRPEGSVSTLKIQRTERGDSAVYLCASSPGTSTDTQYFGPGTRLTVL.

This rearrangement joins TRBV11-2 to TRBJ2-7; no definite D call. Between the trimmed V and J ends, which lost 5 bases and 0 bases, there was a span of 17 bases. This CDR3 region has 16 residues. The germline V gene encodes CDR1 SGHAT and CDR2 FQNNGV. CDR3 nucleotide sequence: TGTGCCAGCAGCCCGCCCGTGCTTGACCTCTCCTACGAGCAGTACTTC. Translating it yields CASSPPVLDLSYEQYF.

By sample fraction, this clone is large. V gene TRBV6-1 combines with J gene TRBJ1-6; D gene ambiguous. CDR1 and CDR2 from the germline V gene are MNHNS and SASEGT. The germline V and J ends were trimmed by 5 bases and 4 bases, with 6 bases remaining between them. CDR3 length: 13 amino acids. CDR3 protein: CASSTGYNSPLHF. In DNA form, the CDR3 reads TGTGCCAGCAGTACTGGGTATAATTCACCCCTCCACTTT.

The chain uses TRBV2 and TRBJ2-7, with 7 bases aligning to TRBD1. CDR1 SNHLY and CDR2 FYNNEI come from the germline V gene. V trimming: 8 bases; J trimming: 1 base; junction bases outside the gene matches: 8. CDR3 length equals 14 residues. CDR3 loop: CASGRQGGSYEQYF. CDR3 sequence (DNA): TGTGCCAGCGGGAGACAGGGTGGGTCCTACGAGCAGTACTTC.

This CDR3 reads CASSWGGETQYF. CDR3 in DNA: TGTGCCAGCAGTTGGGGGGGCGAGACCCAGTACTTC. This chain uses TRBV6-1 with TRBJ2-5; weak D call: TRBD2 (7 bases). Germline V gene sequence: CDR1 MNHNS, CDR2 SASEGT. Trimming took 5 bases from V and 5 from J, leaving 9 bases between them. This CDR3 is 12 amino acids long.

By share, this clone ranks as medium-sized. The chain carries TRBV27 and TRBJ2-7; TRBD1 or TRBD2 may be the D gene (5 bases each). The germline V gene has CDR1 MNHEY and CDR2 SMNVEV (reference sequence). This CDR3 comprises 12 residues. Deletions cut 3 bases from V and 6 bases from J, with 9 bases between. The CDR3 is CASSFPGSEQYF. CDR3 nucleotide sequence: TGTGCCAGCAGTTTTCCAGGGAGCGAGCAGTACTTC.

The chain links TRBV7-9 to TRBJ1-5; perhaps TRBD1 as D (6 bases). Germline values: CDR1 SEHNR, CDR2 FQNEAQ (reference sequence). This CDR3 spans 16 amino acids. V gave up 5 bases and J gave up 5 bases, with 19 bases separating them. The CDR3 bases are TGTGCCAGCAGCCCGCCGATCGGGGCAGGGGATCAGCCCCAGCATTTT. It translates to CASSPPIGAGDQPQHF. Full variable domain (remainder filled in from reference TRBV7-9 and TRBJ1-5): DTGVSQNPRHKITKRGQNVTFRCDPISEHNRLYWYRQTLGQGPEFLTYFQNEAQLEKSRLLSDRFSAERPKGSFSTLEIQRTEQGDSAMYLCASSPPIGAGDQPQHFGDGTRLSIL.

The J gene is TRBJ2-5, the V gene TRBV11-2, with D possibly matching TRBD2 (5 bases). Germline CDR1 is SGHAT and CDR2 is FQNNGV. This CDR3 comprises 15 residues. V was cut by 1 base and J by 5 bases, with 14 bases left in between. The CDR3 is CASSLGPSRTETQYF. DNA for the CDR3: TGTGCCAGCAGCTTAGGACCTAGCCGTACTGAGACCCAGTACTTC.

In its sample, this clone was seen a few times. V and J are TRBV6-4 and TRBJ2-1, with 9 bases that match TRBD2. The CDR3 sequence is 15 residues long. Germline assignment: CDR1 MRHNA and CDR2 SNTAGT. Unmatched junction bases numbered 16, after V lost 11 bases and J lost 8 bases. CDR3 loop: CASSFKASGMDEQFF. CDR3 in DNA: TGTGCCTCCTCGTTCAAGGCTAGCGGGATGGATGAGCAGTTCTTC.

The rearrangement links TRBV5-8 to TRBJ2-5; 7 bases agree with TRBD1. Germline lookup yields CDR1 SGHTS and CDR2 YDEGEE. The junction had 8 bases not matched to a gene; V was cut back by 2 bases and J by 4 bases. The CDR3 is made up of 15 amino acids. In DNA form, the CDR3 reads TGTGCCAGCAGCTTTCCAGGGGGAGCGGTAGAGACCCAGTACTTC. Translated, it gives CASSFPGGAVETQYF.

The V and J genes are TRBV7-2 and TRBJ2-7, with D hard to call. The CDR3 is 13 amino acids. The ends were cut back, 0 bases at V and 3 bases at J, with 6 bases in the middle. Germline CDR1 SGHTA, CDR2 FQGNSA. The CDR3 DNA follows: TGTGCCAGCAGCTTAGCGAACGGCTACGAGCAGTACTTC. It encodes CASSLANGYEQYF.

The chain combines TRBV7-9 with TRBJ1-1; D gene unclear. The CDR3 sequence is 13 residues long. Germline CDR1 is SEHNR and CDR2 is FQNEAQ (reference sequence). V lost 0 bases and J lost 5, with 7 bases in between. CDR3 DNA sequence: TGTGCCAGCAGCTTAGCGCTCGGAACTGAAGCTTTCTTT. Protein product: CASSLALGTEAFF.

V is TRBV5-8 and J is TRBJ2-7, with D unresolved. CDR1 and CDR2 (germline): SGHTS, YDEGEE. CDR3 length: 11 residues. V shed 1 base and J shed 3 bases, with 2 bases lying between them. The DNA of the CDR3 is TGTGCCAGCAGCTTGTTCTACGAGCAGTACTTC. It is translated as CASSLFYEQYF. Filled out from reference TRBV5-8 and TRBJ2-7, the complete variable domain reads EAGVTQSPTHLIKTRGQQATLRCSPISGHTSVYWYQQALGLGLQFLLWYDEGEERNRGNFPPRFSGRQFPNYSSELNVNALELEDSALYLCASSLFYEQYFGPGTRLTVT.

The chain couples TRBV27 to TRBJ2-3, with TRBD1 identical over 9 bases. CDR1 MNHEY and CDR2 SMNVEV come from the germline V gene (reference sequence). V was pared by 3 bases and J by 2 bases, with 3 bases of the junction left unmatched. The CDR3 runs to 15 residues. In DNA form, the CDR3 reads TGTGCCAGCAGTTTGGGGACAGGGAACACAGATACGCAGTATTTT. It codes for CASSLGTGNTDTQYF.

This clone was seen a few times. The rearrangement uses TRBV4-1 and TRBJ2-1; maybe TRBD1 (6 bases). V was cut by 4 bases and J by 13 bases, with 11 bases left in between. Germline V gene lookup returns CDR1 MGHRA and CDR2 YSYEKL. The CDR3 sequence is 11 residues long. The CDR3 sequence is CASSPGGQQFF. The CDR3 DNA sequence: TGCGCCAGCAGCCCTGGGGGCCAACAGTTCTTC.

The V call is TRBV11-2, the J call TRBJ1-6; TRBD1 aligns across 8 bases. Germline assignment: CDR1 SGHAT and CDR2 FQNNGV. There are 14 residues in the CDR3. The trim removed 5 bases at V and 9 bases at J, leaving 6 bases unmatched. The CDR3, as DNA: TGTGCCAGCAGCAAGGGACAGGCTGTTTCACCCCTCCACTTT. Translated, it gives CASSKGQAVSPLHF.

Worth noting for this clone: This sample also contains other DNA sequences that code for the same CDR3. The genes are TRBV11-3 and TRBJ2-2; 10 bases line up with TRBD1. Germline V gives CDR1 SGHNT, CDR2 YENEEA. CDR3 length equals 14 residues. The V segment lost 5 bases and the J segment 4 bases; nucleotides outside the gene matches: 1. The CDR3 is CASSRDRGTGELFF. CDR3 nucleotides: TGTGCCAGCAGCCGGGACAGGGGCACCGGGGAGCTGTTTTTT.